This TCR beta chain was sequenced in a study of cytomegalovirus exposure and HLA in healthy donors. Trimming took 0 bases from V and 1 from J; bases not matched to a gene: 2. From germline, CDR1 is SGHRS and CDR2 YFSETQ. This CDR3 region has 16 residues. 13 Jbeta primers and 60 Vbeta primers were used for the PCR. The protocol was immunoSEQ multiplex PCR, while the TCRdb copy is restricted to in-frame clones and leaves out a portion. Of about 160,000 clones in the sample, roughly 80% are singletons; the top ten hold approximately 1%. This clonotype was obtained from a girl aged 2 to 9 in good health and CMV-seropositive. The rearrangement joins TRBV5-1 to TRBJ2-5, with 11 bases fitting TRBD2. The sample consisted of PBMCs. CDR3 DNA sequence: TGCGCCAGCAGCTTGGCCGGGACTAGCGGCCAAGAGACCCAGTACTTC. It encodes CASSLAGTSGQETQYF.